These 12 T cell receptor beta chains originate from one sample sequenced in a study of cytomegalovirus exposure and HLA in healthy donors. The PCR employed 60 Vbeta primers together with 13 Jbeta primers. Here immunoSEQ multiplex PCR was the method, and the copy in TCRdb shows in-frame clones only, minus some. This table has 150,000 to 200,000 clones, around 88% appearing once. The sequenced sample consisted of PBMCs. All receptors come from a woman aged 30 to 39 in good health and CMV-seronegative.

The J gene is TRBJ2-3, the V gene TRBV19, with TRBD1 identical over 8 bases. This CDR3 is 16 amino acids long. Germline V gene sequence: CDR1 LNHDA, CDR2 SQIVND (reference sequence). V lost 2 bases and J lost 6; bases outside the gene matches: 10. In nucleotides, the CDR3 is TGTGCCAGTAGTATACGAAGAGGACAGGGTAAGGATACGCAGTATTTT. This codes for CASSIRRGQGKDTQYF. Full variable domain (remainder filled in from reference TRBV19 and TRBJ2-3): DGGITQSPKYLFRKEGQNVTLSCEQNLNHDAMYWYRQDPGQGLRLIYYSQIVNDFQKGDIAEGYSVSREKKESFPLTVTSAQKNPTAFYLCASSIRRGQGKDTQYFGPGTRLTVL.

This clone appeared once. The CDR3 DNA reads TGTGCCAGCAGAGAGGGCGGGGAGCAGTACTTC. Translation gives CASREGGEQYF. This sequence joins TRBV7-9 and TRBJ2-7; tentatively, D is TRBD2 (5 bases). V lost 6 bases and J 7 bases, leaving 10 bases between the germline ends. Germline loops: CDR1 SEHNR, CDR2 FQNEAQ (reference sequence). This CDR3 is 11 amino acids long. Combining the CDR3 with reference TRBV7-9 and TRBJ2-7 gives the whole variable domain DTGVSQNPRHKITKRGQNVTFRCDPISEHNRLYWYRQTLGQGPEFLTYFQNEAQLEKSRLLSDRFSAERPKGSFSTLEIQRTEQGDSAMYLCASREGGEQYFGPGTRLTVT.

The chain joins TRBV7-6 to TRBJ2-5; D possibly corresponds to TRBD2 (6 bases). V lost 1 base and J lost 3, with 15 bases in between. The CDR3 runs 16 residues. CDR1 SGHVS and CDR2 FNYEAQ come from the germline V gene. CDR3 bases: TGTGCCAGCAGCTTAGTCGCGGGGAGGAGGGAAGAGACCCAGTACTTC. Its translation: CASSLVAGRREETQYF.

The gene calls are TRBV19 and TRBJ1-3; no reliable D call. Germline V gives CDR1 LNHDA, CDR2 SQIVND (reference sequence). V lost 7 bases and J 7 bases, leaving 11 bases between the germline ends. This CDR3 contains 12 residues. CDR3 amino acids: CASKSGGNTIYF. DNA of the CDR3: TGTGCCAGTAAATCAGGAGGGAACACCATATATTTT.

The V and J genes are TRBV4-3 and TRBJ2-3; D uncertain. In germline, CDR1 is LGHNA, CDR2 YSLEER. V was cut by 1 base and J by 12 bases, with 20 bases left in between. The CDR3 is 15 residues long. The CDR3 DNA reads as TGCGCCAGCAGCCAAGGCAGCCTGAGGCCCTCTGGTCAGTATTTT. Residues: CASSQGSLRPSGQYF.

Details on this clone: One junction end does not reproduce the germline sequence, and a read error may be involved. The chain links TRBV7-9 to TRBJ1-2; 10 bases fit TRBD1. The germline V gene has CDR1 SEHNR and CDR2 FQNEAQ (reference sequence). This CDR3 region has 15 residues. This chain's CDR3 is CASSLVYGGQGMFEF. CDR3 in DNA: TGTGCCAGCAGCTTAGTTTATGGGGGACAGGGGATGTTCGAATTC.

The chain carries TRBV6-6 and TRBJ2-7; D not resolved. Trimming took 6 bases from V and 3 from J, leaving 6 bases between them. The CDR3 loop spans 11 amino acids. Looked up from germline, CDR1 is MNHNY and CDR2 is SVGAGI (reference sequence). The CDR3 nucleotides are TGTGCCAGCAGCCACTACTACGAGCAGTACTTC. As protein: CASSHYYEQYF.

V gene TRBV2 combines with J gene TRBJ2-1, with 11 bases that match TRBD2. The CDR3 consists of 19 residues. After removal of 1 base from V and 0 bases from J, the junction contained 8 bases not matched to a gene. Germline assignment: CDR1 SNHLY and CDR2 FYNNEI. CDR3 nucleotide sequence: TGTGCCAGCAGTGAAGTGGTTAGCGGGAGGGCCTTCTCCTACAATGAGCAGTTCTTC. It translates to CASSEVVSGRAFSYNEQFF. The full variable domain, in which reference TRBV2 and TRBJ2-1 provide the parts outside the CDR3, is EPEVTQTPSHQVTQMGQEVILRCVPISNHLYFYWYRQILGQKVEFLVSFYNNEISEKSEIFDDQFSVERPDGSNFTLKIRSTKLEDSAMYFCASSEVVSGRAFSYNEQFFGPGTRLTVL.

The V and J genes are TRBV6-1 and TRBJ1-1; 9 bases are shared with TRBD1. The J segment lost 5 bases and the V segment lost 3 bases, leaving 7 bases of the junction unmatched. CDR1 and CDR2 from the germline V gene are MNHNS and SASEGT. The CDR3 has 15 amino acids. The CDR3 here is CASSESTGGLTEAFF. The CDR3 DNA sequence: TGTGCCAGCAGTGAGTCGACAGGGGGTTTGACTGAAGCTTTCTTT.

J is TRBJ2-1 and V is TRBV2; weak D call: TRBD2 (5 bases). The germline V gene encodes CDR1 SNHLY and CDR2 FYNNEI. The CDR3 consists of 12 residues. V was trimmed by 7 bases and J by 7 bases, leaving 11 bases between them. The CDR3 coding sequence is TGTGCCAGCATTTCCGGGGTTAATGAGCAGTTCTTC. It translates to CASISGVNEQFF.

The rearrangement uses TRBV5-4 and TRBJ2-5; TRBD1 matches at 12 bases. The closer fit of TRBJ2-7 to the DNA end suggests the J call may be wrong. Germline V CDR1 and CDR2: SGHNT, YYREEE (reference sequence). The CDR3 has 16 residues. The CDR3 DNA reads TGTGCCAGCAGCCGGGGCGGGACAGGGGGCGCCTACGAGCAGTACTTC. Translating it yields CASSRGGTGGAYEQYF.

J is TRBJ1-3 and V is TRBV30; tentatively, D is TRBD1 (5 bases). V was pared by 5 bases and J by 0 bases, with 11 bases between. Germline CDR1 and CDR2: GTSNPN and SVGIG (reference sequence). This CDR3 is 14 amino acids long. The chain's CDR3 is CAWAGTNSGNTIYF. The CDR3 coding sequence is TGTGCCTGGGCCGGGACTAACTCTGGAAACACCATATATTTT.